This T cell receptor beta chain stems from a study of response to subunit inactivated influenza vaccine. This clonotype was counted between two and nine times. CDR3 length equals 13 residues. Germline CDR1 reads SGHRS; CDR2 reads YFSETQ. The junction had 7 bases not matched to a gene; V was cut back by 8 bases and J by 10 bases. One entry per CDR3 protein, called by TCRdb with MiXCR from the RT-PCR reads. The table lists some 500,000 distinct CDR3 sequences, over 25% of them singletons. Sequencing was performed on CD4+ T cells sorted from PBMCs, taken around 5 days after vaccination. The gene calls are TRBV5-1 and TRBJ2-1, with 12 nucleotides matching TRBD1. The receptor's source is a man aged 50 or older who received an inactivated influenza vaccine. The CDR3 nucleotides read TGCGCCAGTTCGGGACAGGGGGCATGGGAGCAGTTCTTC. Its translation is CASSGQGAWEQFF.